The clone carrying this T cell receptor delta chain has just a few counts. Its cognate antigen is unknown. Sequences come from RNA converted to cDNA by reverse transcription. The CDR3 regions were amplified by multiplex PCR from V-gene primers to a constant-region primer. TCRdb re-processed the multiplex PCR reads using CATT. The table lists 80,000 or so delta-chain clones, around 32% of them singletons. The sorted cells were CD3+ Vdelta1+ Vdelta2- thymocytes from alphabeta-depleted thymus. Between roughly 98% and 99.6% of sorted thymocytes were Vdelta1+. The data were obtained in a study of Vδ1+ human thymocytes. Study observations and caveats: Thymic TRG and TRD repertoires appeared highly polyclonal, with Gaussian CDR3 length distributions. Around 18% of thymic delta-chain sequences were Vdelta2, with few Vdelta3, unlike blood Vdelta1+ controls.

The V end lost 0 bases, the J end lost 3 bases, and 14 bases lay between the germline ends. This CDR3 has 16 amino acids. The V gene's germline CDR1 is TSWWSYY and CDR2 QGS. The clonotype comes from a boy under three years old who had congenital heart surgery. V and J are TRDV1 and TRDJ1, with unresolved D. The sample comprised Vdelta1+ gamma-delta thymocytes from the thymus. Subset meaning: FACS-sorted CD3+ TCRalphabeta- TCRVdelta1+ TCRVdelta2- thymocytes. CDR3 sequence: CALGELHRPYADKLIF. The CDR3 DNA follows: TGTGCTCTTGGGGAACTTCACCGCCCGTACGCCGATAAACTCATCTTT.